This T cell receptor beta chain was retrieved from a study of response to subunit inactivated influenza vaccine. Study-wide points: After each seasonal influenza vaccination, few new T cells are recruited, the authors suggested.

The CDR3 totals 18 residues. V shed 3 bases, J shed 6 bases, and the junction held 16 bases outside the gene matches. In germline, CDR1 is MGHRA, CDR2 YSYEKL. About this clonotype: Its specificity is not known.

TCRdb called the RT-PCR reads again in MiXCR, with one record for every CDR3 protein. Here the sample spans some 850,000 distinct CDR3 sequences, roughly 18% being singletons. The sequenced sample was PBMCs from blood, obtained about 5 days after vaccination. The sequence was collected from a man aged 50-60 years who received an inactivated influenza vaccine. The chain couples TRBV4-1 to TRBJ2-3; 9 bases are shared with TRBD2. The DNA for the CDR3 is TGCGCCAGCAGCCATCTCTTAGGGCGCGGGGGGGCCGAGGATACGCAGTATTTT. Translation: CASSHLLGRGGAEDTQYF.